This TCR beta chain was recorded in a study of blood T cell repertoires in COVID-19 (dated by TCRdb to the early 2020s). At the level of the whole study: Samples from collaborators originated in the United States, Italy and Spain and spanned both the acute and convalescent phases of COVID-19. The material from the prospective study consisted of cDNA or gDNA derived from T cells, B-cell-depleted T cells, or PBMCs. Deeply sampled blood TCRbeta repertoires from subjects exposed to, actively infected with, or recovered from COVID-19 were included in the dataset. The repertoires were released in a freely available public database meant as a resource for research on the immune response to SARS-CoV-2. Samples were obtained from the ongoing ImmuneRACE study (first 160 participants) and from over a thousand subjects provided by 6 global collaborators. Nearly every sample came with metadata listing a de-identified subject ID, COVID-19 status, age in years and sex. Where HLA class I and class II types were available, the types were taken from metadata supplied by the sample provider, not from assay-based typing.

TCRbeta CDR3 regions were amplified from genomic DNA using the immunoSEQ Assay, a bias-controlled multiplex PCR. The original methods were these. The number of nucleated cells in each sample was estimated by amplification of reference gene primers within the assay. To quantify the absolute abundance of each unique TCRbeta CDR3 rearrangement, sequence reads were collapsed and filtered. Productive Simpson clonality was computed per sample as the square root of Simpson's diversity index over productive rearrangements. TCRdb carries this immuneACCESS record with in-frame sequences only. Its versions omit some clonotypes, under half of them owing to an unresolved V gene in the studies checked, with the rest unexplained. The V and J calls and clone size come from that table; D and trimming were worked out from the DNA. Counted in this sample were about 320,000 clones; roughly 85% of them appeared once. The ten largest clones represent about 7% of the sample.

Of note for this clone: Its antigen is currently not known. Per-base quality was not reported, and no clone a single base away is much larger than it.

Each collaborating institution followed its own protocols to collect whole blood in K2EDTA tubes. For TCRbeta analysis, collaborators shipped samples in one of three forms: frozen whole blood, isolated PBMCs, or DNA extracted from either of those sample types. General study outcomes and caveats: Clinical and demographic metadata were provided uncurated, with the amount varying by source and participant.

CDR1 and CDR2, looked up from the germline V gene, are SGHNT and YENEEA. Cut back by 5 bases and 1 base, the V and J ends lie 8 bases apart. From cysteine to phenylalanine, the CDR3 is 13 amino acids long. The kept DNA is CDR3 alone, 39 bases in frame from the first base. The sequenced sample was peripheral blood. Rearrangement joined TRBV11-3 to TRBJ1-1; no D gene can be assigned with confidence. The sequence was collected from a human donor in a cohort sampled during active COVID-19. The sequenced DNA is TGTGCCAGCAGCCCGACACAGAACACTGAAGCTTTCTTT. It specifies CASSPTQNTEAFF.